This TCR beta chain derives from a study of T cell responses to AZD1222 COVID-19 vaccine. The study's findings and limits: It was only after the peak T cell response that any repertoires were sampled. Increased Spike-specific TCR breadth and depth were observed after two AZD1222 doses. Clonal diversity may have been underestimated in mostly white British donors. Unmutated regions of variants are reportedly targeted by nearly half of spike-specific TCRs.

Method: immunoSEQ multiplex PCR; TCRdb's copy keeps in-frame clones and lacks some. This sample has about 120,000 clones, with 88% found just once. A remark on this clone: What it recognizes is unknown.

Trimming removed 1 base from V and 7 bases from J, with 11 bases in between. The V gene's germline CDR1 is LNHDA and CDR2 SQIVND (reference sequence). The CDR3 covers 14 residues. This chain joins TRBV19 and TRBJ1-5, with unresolved D. The specimen was peripheral blood, collected on day 0 of AZD1222 vaccination. The origin of this receptor is an adult in good health. CDR3 sequence (DNA): TGTGCCAGTAGTATAGGACGGGGTATGCAGCCCCAGCATTTT. It translates to CASSIGRGMQPQHF. Based on the CDR3 plus reference TRBV19 and TRBJ1-5, the full variable domain is DGGITQSPKYLFRKEGQNVTLSCEQNLNHDAMYWYRQDPGQGLRLIYYSQIVNDFQKGDIAEGYSVSREKKESFPLTVTSAQKNPTAFYLCASSIGRGMQPQHFGDGTRLSIL.